This TCR beta chain was obtained from a study of cytomegalovirus exposure and HLA in healthy donors. On the study more broadly: Early release data held 85 million or so unique TCRs from HLA-typed donors. Study outcomes and limitations: A later analysis linked a missense variant in DCLRE1C to the trimming of TCR beta V and J genes.

This clone was seen a few times. Its target is not known. A multiplex PCR was run with 60 Vbeta primers and 13 Jbeta primers. Repertoires were generated with immunoSEQ multiplex PCR, while TCRdb's copy carries only in-frame clones and drops some. The data show 130,000 to 150,000 clones, around 81% seen once. The CDR3 covers 19 residues. With 2 bases removed from V and 4 bases from J, the gap between germline ends came to 24 bases. Germline CDR1 SEHNR, CDR2 FQNEAQ (reference sequence). The TCR sequence derives from a male donor in good health and CMV-seronegative. The rearrangement joins TRBV7-9 to TRBJ2-1; a weak D match, TRBD2 (7 bases). The material sequenced was PBMCs. CDR3 DNA sequence: TGTGCCAGCAGCTTACCCCCTCCTGGGTCGGGGGGCAAATACAATGAGCAGTTCTTC. It encodes CASSLPPPGSGGKYNEQFF. The whole variable domain, remainder taken from reference TRBV7-9 and TRBJ2-1, is DTGVSQNPRHKITKRGQNVTFRCDPISEHNRLYWYRQTLGQGPEFLTYFQNEAQLEKSRLLSDRFSAERPKGSFSTLEIQRTEQGDSAMYLCASSLPPPGSGGKYNEQFFGPGTRLTVL.